Listed below are T cell receptor beta chains from one sample, sequenced in a study of control samples from healthy donors and cancer patients. Sequencing used immunoSEQ multiplex PCR; TCRdb keeps in-frame clones, though not all of them. The table shows approximately 160,000 clones, with about 94% occurring only once. Sequencing was carried out using blood. All receptors come from a woman aged 25 to 39 in good health. The CDR3 runs from the conserved cysteine through the conserved F or W. A D gene is named only where the DNA matches it firmly. A clone size is listed for some rows: how often the clone was seen (once, few, many), or a class if it is expanded.

CDR3 protein	CDR3 DNA	J gene	D gene	clone size	V gene
CASGLDLVWATQYF	TGTGCTAGTGGTTTGGATCTCGTTTGGGCGACCCAGTACTTC	TRBJ2-5	-	-	TRBV12-5
CAWSPKTPGPQYF	TGTGCCTGGAGTCCGAAGACGCCGGGACCCCAGTACTTC	TRBJ2-5	-	-	TRBV30
CASSILDTDTQYF	TGTGCCAGCAGTATACTTGACACAGATACGCAGTATTTT	TRBJ2-3	-	few	TRBV28
CASSLGVLRVTYEQYF	TGTGCCAGCAGCTTGGGGGTTTTGCGGGTCACCTACGAGCAGTACTTC	TRBJ2-7	-	once	TRBV5-5
CASSYGGVPNQPQHF	TGTGCCAGCAGTTACGGGGGAGTACCGAATCAGCCCCAGCATTTT	TRBJ1-5	-	-	TRBV6-6
CASSYSGGSTTGELFF	TGTGCCAGCAGTTACTCGGGCGGGAGTACCACCGGGGAGCTGTTTTTT	TRBJ2-2	TRBD2	-	TRBV6-5
CASIARGISNTGELFF	TGTGCCAGTATAGCCAGGGGGATCAGTAACACCGGGGAGCTGTTTTTT	TRBJ2-2	TRBD1	-	TRBV19
CASRRNPDRGLSTYYGYTF	TGTGCCAGCAGAAGGAATCCGGACAGGGGGCTTTCTACGTACTATGGCTACACCTTC	TRBJ1-2	TRBD1	-	TRBV2
CASSLQVGNEAFF	TGCGCCAGCAGCCTACAAGTGGGCAATGAAGCTTTCTTT	TRBJ1-1	-	-	TRBV5-1
CASSYSGAGGELFF	TGTGCCAGCAGCTACTCCGGGGCAGGTGGGGAGCTGTTTTTT	TRBJ2-2	-	-	TRBV7-3
CASSEDPSYEQYF	TGTGCCAGCAGTGAGGACCCGTCCTACGAGCAGTACTTC	TRBJ2-7	-	-	TRBV2
CASSQDGETQYF	TGTGCCAGCAGCCAAGATGGGGAGACCCAGTACTTC	TRBJ2-5	-	once	TRBV14
CASSLGQGSRYEQYF	TGTGCCAGCAGTTTGGGACAGGGTAGTAGGTACGAGCAGTACTTC	TRBJ2-7	TRBD1	few	TRBV6-5
CASSRGRSGANVLTF	TGTGCCAGCAGCAGGGGGAGGTCTGGGGCCAACGTCCTGACTTTC	TRBJ2-6	-	-	TRBV11-2
CASSTGQLTYEQYF	TGTGCCAGCAGTACCGGACAGCTGACCTACGAGCAGTACTTC	TRBJ2-7	-	-	TRBV28
CASSKKDTHGYTF	TGTGCCAGCAGCAAAAAGGACACCCATGGCTACACCTTC	TRBJ1-2	-	-	TRBV21-1
CASSLRQISRGTEAFF	TGTGCCAGCAGTCTCCGACAGATCTCGAGGGGAACTGAAGCTTTCTTT	TRBJ1-1	-	-	TRBV28
CASSLRASGQETQYF	TGTGCCAGCAGCTTAAGAGCGTCGGGGCAAGAGACCCAGTACTTC	TRBJ2-5	-	once	TRBV7-9
CASSLETVGGTWGRGPGTDTQYF	TGTGCCAGCAGCTTAGAGACAGTTGGAGGGACCTGGGGGAGGGGCCCGGGGACAGATACGCAGTATTTT	TRBJ2-3	TRBD2	once	TRBV7-4
CASKRTDDYNEQFF	TGTGCCAGCAAGCGGACGGACGACTACAATGAGCAGTTCTTC	TRBJ2-1	-	-	TRBV6-5
CASSEAVFGLFDEQFF	TGTGCCAGCAGTGAAGCGGTGTTCGGGCTTTTTGATGAGCAGTTCTTC	TRBJ2-1	-	-	TRBV2
CATSTGRTGNTEAFF	TGTGCCACCAGCACCGGTAGGACAGGAAACACTGAAGCTTTCTTT	TRBJ1-1	TRBD1	-	TRBV15
CASSEREYNEQFF	TGCGCCAGCAGTGAGCGGGAATACAATGAGCAGTTCTTC	TRBJ2-1	-	-	TRBV10-1
CASSNTGEGNQPQHF	TGTGCCAGCAGTAACACAGGGGAAGGCAATCAGCCCCAGCATTTT	TRBJ1-5	TRBD1	-	TRBV6-5
CATSSAASSNQPQHF	TGTGCCACCAGCAGTGCTGCATCTAGCAATCAGCCCCAGCATTTT	TRBJ1-5	-	-	TRBV15
CASSIETPSYEQYF	TGTGCCAGTAGTATAGAGACACCGAGCTACGAGCAGTACTTC	TRBJ2-7	-	-	TRBV19